The rows below give T cell receptor beta chains drawn from one sample of a study of cytomegalovirus exposure and HLA in healthy donors. Method: immunoSEQ multiplex PCR; TCRdb's copy keeps in-frame clones and lacks some. The sample has 150,000 to 200,000 clones, approximately 72% seen once; the top ten hold roughly 2%. Sequencing input: PBMCs. Receptors originate from a female donor in good health and CMV-seronegative. Each CDR3 is given with its conserved first and last residue. D genes are given only for firm matches. Clone size, where shown, is once, few, many, or a class for clones that have expanded.

v_call: TRBV29-1; j_call: TRBJ2-3; d_call: TRBD1; clone_size: NA; cdr3_nt: TGCAGCGTCACCGGGACAGGGGGAAATACGCAGTATTTT; cdr3_aa: CSVTGTGGNTQYF
v_call: TRBV18; j_call: TRBJ2-5; d_call: NA; clone_size: once; cdr3_nt: TGTGCCAGCTCACAAACCCAGGGGCAAGAGACCCAGTACTTC; cdr3_aa: CASSQTQGQETQYF
v_call: TRBV6-5; j_call: TRBJ2-2; d_call: NA; clone_size: NA; cdr3_nt: TGTGCCAGCAGCATGATGCCAGGGTACACCGGGGAGCTGTTTTTT; cdr3_aa: CASSMMPGYTGELFF
v_call: TRBV10-3; j_call: TRBJ2-7; d_call: TRBD1; clone_size: few; cdr3_nt: TGTGCCATCAGTGAGGGTAGGGGACAGGAGGATTACTTC; cdr3_aa: CAISEGRGQEDYF
v_call: TRBV5-8; j_call: TRBJ2-7; d_call: NA; clone_size: NA; cdr3_nt: TGTGCCAGCAGCTTGTTAGCCGGCTACGAGCAGTACTTC; cdr3_aa: CASSLLAGYEQYF
v_call: TRBV5-6; j_call: TRBJ1-1; d_call: TRBD1; clone_size: NA; cdr3_nt: TGTGCCAGCAGCTTCCCAGGGACAGACAACACTGAAGCTTTCTTT; cdr3_aa: CASSFPGTDNTEAFF
v_call: TRBV25-1; j_call: TRBJ2-1; d_call: TRBD1; clone_size: NA; cdr3_nt: TGTGCCAGCAGTCGACAGGGGGCGACCTATAGGGGCAATGAGCAGTTCTTC; cdr3_aa: CASSRQGATYRGNEQFF
v_call: TRBV30; j_call: TRBJ2-2; d_call: TRBD2; clone_size: NA; cdr3_nt: TGTGCCTGGACCCCTAGCGGGATCCTGGACACCGGGGAGCTGTTTTTT; cdr3_aa: CAWTPSGILDTGELFF
v_call: TRBV6-5; j_call: TRBJ2-7; d_call: TRBD2; clone_size: NA; cdr3_nt: TGTGCCAGCAGTTACTCTAGCGGGAGGACCTACGAGCAGTACTTC; cdr3_aa: CASSYSSGRTYEQYF
v_call: TRBV5-6; j_call: TRBJ1-2; d_call: NA; clone_size: NA; cdr3_nt: TGTGCCAGCAGCTTCGACAGGTCAAACTATGGCTACACCTTC; cdr3_aa: CASSFDRSNYGYTF